The next 27 T cell receptor beta chains were all read from a single sample in a study of cytomegalovirus exposure and HLA in healthy donors. This PCR relied on a set of 60 Vbeta primers and 13 Jbeta primers. Sequencing was performed with immunoSEQ multiplex PCR; in TCRdb, only in-frame clones are kept and a portion is missing. Seen here are 200,000 or so clones, 84% observed once, and the top ten hold about 0.26%. The sample consisted of PBMCs. All receptors derive from a boy aged 5-17 years in good health and CMV-seronegative.

The rearrangement joins TRBV13 to TRBJ2-5; 9 bases line up with TRBD1. With the DNA end fitting TRBJ2-7 better, the J assignment may be wrong. Germline V lookup: CDR1 PRHDT, CDR2 FYEKMQ (reference sequence). CDR3 length equals 17 residues. The CDR3 region is CASSPRLPGQGSYEQYF. The CDR3 coding sequence is TGTGCCAGCAGCCCACGTTTACCGGGACAGGGTTCCTACGAGCAGTACTTC.

The chain uses TRBV5-1 and TRBJ1-1; D is uncertain. Germline V gene lookup returns CDR1 SGHRS and CDR2 YFSETQ. Trimming shortened V by 2 bases and J by 1 base, and 3 bases separated the two germline ends. The CDR3 covers 12 residues. This CDR3 reads CASSFQNTEAFF. DNA for the CDR3: TGCGCCAGCAGCTTCCAGAACACTGAAGCTTTCTTT.

This clone has only a few counts. The gene calls are TRBV19 and TRBJ2-7; D possibly corresponds to TRBD1 (5 bases). Germline V gene lookup returns CDR1 LNHDA and CDR2 SQIVND (reference sequence). CDR3 size: 11 residues. V was clipped by 4 bases and J by 4 bases, with 5 bases between them. CDR3 region: CASSKGYEQYF. Written as DNA, the CDR3 is TGTGCCAGTAGTAAGGGGTACGAGCAGTACTTC.

The chain employs TRBV18 and TRBJ1-5, with D perhaps TRBD1 (5 bases). CDR3 length equals 13 residues. Germline V gives CDR1 KGHSH, CDR2 LQKENI. Trimming shortened V by 3 bases and J by 5 bases, and 8 bases separated the two germline ends. The CDR3 region is CASSPSTDQPQHF. In nucleotides, the CDR3 is TGTGCCAGCTCACCCTCGACAGATCAGCCCCAGCATTTT. The full variable domain, in which reference TRBV18 and TRBJ1-5 provide the parts outside the CDR3, is NAGVMQNPRHLVRRRGQEARLRCSPMKGHSHVYWYRQLPEEGLKFMVYLQKENIIDESGMPKERFSAEFPKEGPSILRIQQVVRGDSAAYFCASSPSTDQPQHFGDGTRLSIL.

This sequence joins TRBV5-6 and TRBJ2-7, with 7 positions matching TRBD1. V lost 5 bases and J lost 6; bases outside the gene matches: 8. The germline CDR1 and CDR2 sequences are SGHDT and YYEEEE. CDR3 length: 13 residues. CDR3 DNA sequence: TGTGCCAGCAGTTCCGGGACAGACATCGAGCAGTACTTC. Its translation is CASSSGTDIEQYF.

The chain recombines TRBV29-1 with TRBJ1-1; the match to TRBD1 covers 7 bases. Germline V lookup: CDR1 SQVTM, CDR2 ANQGSEA. CDR3 size: 13 residues. J gave up 1 base and V 6 bases, and 5 bases lay outside the gene matches. The CDR3 region is CSVRGQANTEAFF. Written as DNA, the CDR3 is TGCAGCGTCCGCGGACAGGCGAACACTGAAGCTTTCTTT.

The J gene is TRBJ1-3, the V gene TRBV6-4, with D unclear. Germline lookup yields CDR1 MRHNA and CDR2 SNTAGT. V lost 3 bases, J lost 0 bases, and 21 bases lay in between. This CDR3 comprises 19 residues. The CDR3 DNA sequence: TGTGCCAGCAGTGAGACACTCGCGGGGTTCTCGAGCTCTGGAAACACCATATATTTT. Translated, it gives CASSETLAGFSSSGNTIYF.

V usage is TRBV7-3 and J usage is TRBJ1-2; D gene uncertain. V was shortened by 5 bases and J by 1 base, with 20 bases between the two germline ends. The V gene's germline CDR1 is SGHTA and CDR2 FQGTGA. The CDR3 is 17 residues long. CDR3 nucleotides: TGTGCCAGCAGCCCGGAAACAAAGGGAGCAAGTAACTATGGCTACACCTTC. Translating it yields CASSPETKGASNYGYTF.

CDR3 sequence (DNA): TGTGCCATCAGTGATGCCGGGACAGGGGGGGAGACCCAGTACTTC. The encoded protein is CAISDAGTGGETQYF. The chain joins TRBV10-3 to TRBJ2-5; 11 nucleotides align to TRBD1. Germline assignment: CDR1 ENHRY and CDR2 SYGVKD. The CDR3 sequence is 15 residues long. The V segment lost 3 bases and the J segment 5 bases; nucleotides outside the gene matches: 5.

This clone was seen more than once but under ten times. The chain employs TRBV5-6 and TRBJ1-2; 8 nucleotides agree with TRBD1. The CDR3 has 14 residues. Per germline, CDR1 SGHDT and CDR2 YYEEEE. V gave up 9 bases and J gave up 5 bases; unmatched junction bases: 12. The CDR3 loop is CATCTQGAQYGYTF. The CDR3 region has the DNA TGTGCCACCTGCACCCAGGGGGCCCAGTATGGCTACACCTTC.

V usage is TRBV21-1 and J usage is TRBJ1-1; no check of the table's D call, TRBD1, against the DNA was made. TRBV21-1 is a listed pseudogene. The CDR3 runs 13 residues. CDR3 DNA sequence: TGTGCCAGCAGCAAACCAGGGAACACTGAAGCTTTCTTT. It translates to CASSKPGNTEAFF.

The chain combines TRBV5-4 with TRBJ2-7, with 8 bases identical to TRBD2. This CDR3 comprises 14 residues. V dropped 4 bases and J dropped 3; count of bases not matched to a gene: 6. The V gene's germline CDR1 is SGHNT and CDR2 YYREEE (reference sequence). This chain's CDR3 is CASSPGLARYEQYF. Here the CDR3 DNA reads TGTGCCAGCAGCCCCGGACTAGCACGCTACGAGCAGTACTTC.

In its sample, this clone was seen a few times. CDR3 DNA sequence: TGTGCCAGCAGTTACTCCGGGTCCAACAATGAGCAGTTCTTC. Residues: CASSYSGSNNEQFF. The rearrangement uses TRBV6-5 and TRBJ2-1; D is unclear. CDR3 size: 14 residues. Between the trimmed V and J ends, which lost 0 bases and 5 bases, there was a span of 8 bases. Germline V gene sequence: CDR1 MNHEY, CDR2 SVGAGI.

V gene TRBV7-9 combines with J gene TRBJ1-1, with a possible D match to TRBD1 (6 bases). Germline-derived CDR1 and CDR2 are SEHNR and FQNEAQ (reference sequence). The V end was cut by 8 bases, the J end by 0 bases, with 19 bases between. This CDR3 comprises 16 residues. The CDR3 nucleotides are TGTGCCAGCCAGGACTATGGGAGGGGGATGAACACTGAAGCTTTCTTT. Its translation is CASQDYGRGMNTEAFF.

J is TRBJ1-2 and V is TRBV5-1; possible D gene TRBD1, 6 bases. Looked up from germline, CDR1 is SGHRS and CDR2 is YFSETQ. Trimming took off 2 bases at V and 4 bases at J, with 9 bases between the two ends. CDR3 length: 13 residues. CDR3 DNA sequence: TGCGCCAGCAGCTTAACAGGGTCCTATGGCTACACCTTC. This translates into CASSLTGSYGYTF.

V and J are TRBV5-6 and TRBJ2-7; 8 bases are a match to TRBD1. The CDR3 is 14 amino acids. The germline CDR1 and CDR2 sequences are SGHDT and YYEEEE. V lost 6 bases, J lost 3 bases, and 8 bases stayed unmatched. Here the CDR3 reads CASTRTGLFYEQYF. DNA for the CDR3: TGTGCCAGCACCCGGACAGGGTTGTTCTACGAGCAGTACTTC. Supplemented by reference TRBV5-6 and TRBJ2-7, the full variable domain reads DAGVTQSPTHLIKTRGQQVTLRCSPKSGHDTVSWYQQALGQGPQFIFQYYEEEERQRGNFPDRFSGHQFPNYSSELNVNALLLGDSALYLCASTRTGLFYEQYFGPGTRLTVT.

This clone was detected only a few times. This chain links TRBV5-1 with TRBJ1-3, with D possibly being TRBD1 (5 bases). Trimming removed 4 bases at V and 0 bases at J, with 17 bases between. CDR3 length: 17 residues. From germline, CDR1 is SGHRS and CDR2 YFSETQ. The chain's CDR3 is CASSLGGGSLSGNTIYF. DNA of the CDR3: TGCGCCAGCAGCCTCGGGGGAGGTTCGCTCTCTGGAAACACCATATATTTT.

This chain connects TRBV27 to TRBJ2-7; 8 bases map to TRBD1. Per germline, CDR1 MNHEY and CDR2 SMNVEV (reference sequence). The V and J ends lost 0 bases and 3 bases, in that order; junction bases with no gene match: 4. CDR3 length: 15 amino acids. CDR3 nucleotides: TGTGCCAGCAGTTTATCGGGACAGGAGAACTACGAGCAGTACTTC. This codes for CASSLSGQENYEQYF.

The rearrangement uses TRBV19 and TRBJ2-1; maybe TRBD1 (5 bases). Trimming took 11 bases from V and 5 from J, leaving 13 bases between them. Germline assignment: CDR1 LNHDA and CDR2 SQIVND (reference sequence). The CDR3 length is 12 residues. CDR3 protein: CAVQGWNNEQFF. The CDR3 bases are TGTGCCGTGCAGGGATGGAACAATGAGCAGTTCTTC.

The rearrangement uses TRBV19 and TRBJ2-1; TRBD1 agrees at 8 bases. The germline V gene encodes CDR1 LNHDA and CDR2 SQIVND (reference sequence). V was clipped by 6 bases and J by 6 bases; unmatched bases: 7. The CDR3 consists of 14 residues. The CDR3 loop reads CASRTFGQGNEQFF. In DNA form, the CDR3 reads TGTGCCAGTAGGACCTTCGGACAGGGCAATGAGCAGTTCTTC.

The rearrangement links TRBV4-1 to TRBJ2-2; the match to TRBD1 covers 7 bases. The CDR3 contains 15 residues. V gave up 4 bases and J gave up 1 base; unmatched junction bases: 3. Germline V gene sequence: CDR1 MGHRA, CDR2 YSYEKL. This CDR3 is CASSPRQGNTGELFF. The CDR3 DNA is TGCGCCAGCAGCCCGAGACAGGGGAACACCGGGGAGCTGTTTTTT.

A single count supports this clone. The chain uses TRBV19 and TRBJ1-5; weak D call: TRBD1 (5 bases). The CDR3 spans 15 residues. The germline V and J ends were trimmed by 1 base and 2 bases, with 9 bases remaining between them. Germline CDR1 and CDR2: LNHDA and SQIVND (reference sequence). DNA of the CDR3: TGTGCCAGTAGTATAGTCAGGGTAGGCAATCAGCCCCAGCATTTT. Encoded protein: CASSIVRVGNQPQHF.

This chain links TRBV30 with TRBJ2-2; 7 bases align to TRBD2. V lost 0 bases and J lost 7; bases outside the gene matches: 8. This CDR3 is built from 15 residues. Germline CDR1 is GTSNPN and CDR2 is SVGIG (reference sequence). CDR3 bases: TGTGCCTGGAGTGTCGGGGCGGGAGTTTTCGGGGAGCTGTTTTTT. Translating it yields CAWSVGAGVFGELFF.

The rearrangement links TRBV7-9 to TRBJ2-1; 8 bases are a match to TRBD2. The V segment lost 4 bases and the J segment 7 bases; nucleotides outside the gene matches: 9. Germline CDR1 SEHNR, CDR2 FQNEAQ (reference sequence). CDR3 length equals 15 residues. CDR3 nucleotides: TGTGCCAGCAGCTGGCTATTAGCGGGGCTTAATGAGCAGTTCTTC. Residues: CASSWLLAGLNEQFF.

The V gene is TRBV5-1, the J gene TRBJ2-7; D is unresolved. Germline V gives CDR1 SGHRS, CDR2 YFSETQ. Trimming cost V 4 bases and J 1 base, with 6 bases left between them. The CDR3 is 12 amino acids. In DNA, the CDR3 is TGCGCCAGCAGCGGCCCATCCTACGAGCAGTACTTC. Translated, it gives CASSGPSYEQYF.

This clone was observed a single time. The chain is built from TRBV10-3 and TRBJ2-1, with 10 positions matching TRBD2. V lost 3 bases to trimming and J lost 5 bases; unmatched junction nucleotides: 4. CDR1 and CDR2 from the germline V gene are ENHRY and SYGVKD. The CDR3 totals 15 residues. The CDR3 loop reads CAISEGLAVDNEQFF. CDR3 in DNA: TGTGCCATCAGTGAAGGACTAGCGGTCGACAATGAGCAGTTCTTC.

This chain uses TRBV5-1 with TRBJ2-5; no clear D gene. The CDR3 runs to 12 residues. Germline CDR1 and CDR2: SGHRS and YFSETQ. Trimming left V 5 bases short and J 5 bases short, with 10 bases between. CDR3: CASREIGETQYF. CDR3 DNA: TGCGCCAGCAGGGAGATCGGGGAGACCCAGTACTTC.